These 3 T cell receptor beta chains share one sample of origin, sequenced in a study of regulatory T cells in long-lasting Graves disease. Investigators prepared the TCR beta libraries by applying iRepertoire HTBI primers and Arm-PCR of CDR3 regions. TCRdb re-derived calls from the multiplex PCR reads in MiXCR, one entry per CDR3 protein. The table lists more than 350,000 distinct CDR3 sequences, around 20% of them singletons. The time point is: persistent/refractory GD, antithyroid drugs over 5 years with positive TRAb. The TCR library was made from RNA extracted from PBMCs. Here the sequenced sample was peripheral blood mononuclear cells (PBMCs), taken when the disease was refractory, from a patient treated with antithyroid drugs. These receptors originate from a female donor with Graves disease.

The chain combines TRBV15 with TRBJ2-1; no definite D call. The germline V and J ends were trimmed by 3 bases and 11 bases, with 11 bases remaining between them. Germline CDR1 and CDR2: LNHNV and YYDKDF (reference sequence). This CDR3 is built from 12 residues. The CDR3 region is CATSSAESKQFF. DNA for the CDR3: TGTGCCACCAGCAGCGCCGAATCTAAGCAGTTCTTC.

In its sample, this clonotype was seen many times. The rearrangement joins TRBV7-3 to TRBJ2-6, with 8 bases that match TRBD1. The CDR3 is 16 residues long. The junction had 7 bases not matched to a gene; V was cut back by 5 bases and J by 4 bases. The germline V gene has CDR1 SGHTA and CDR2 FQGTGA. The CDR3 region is CASSLPGQAGANVLTF. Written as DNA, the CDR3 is TGTGCCAGCAGCCTACCGGGACAGGCCGGGGCCAACGTCCTGACTTTC.

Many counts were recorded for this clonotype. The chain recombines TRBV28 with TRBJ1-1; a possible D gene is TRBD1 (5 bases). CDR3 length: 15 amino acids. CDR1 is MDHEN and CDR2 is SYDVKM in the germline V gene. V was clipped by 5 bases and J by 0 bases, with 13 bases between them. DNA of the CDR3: TGTGCCAGCAGTACTCAACGGGGCCTGAACACTGAAGCTTTCTTT. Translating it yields CASSTQRGLNTEAFF.